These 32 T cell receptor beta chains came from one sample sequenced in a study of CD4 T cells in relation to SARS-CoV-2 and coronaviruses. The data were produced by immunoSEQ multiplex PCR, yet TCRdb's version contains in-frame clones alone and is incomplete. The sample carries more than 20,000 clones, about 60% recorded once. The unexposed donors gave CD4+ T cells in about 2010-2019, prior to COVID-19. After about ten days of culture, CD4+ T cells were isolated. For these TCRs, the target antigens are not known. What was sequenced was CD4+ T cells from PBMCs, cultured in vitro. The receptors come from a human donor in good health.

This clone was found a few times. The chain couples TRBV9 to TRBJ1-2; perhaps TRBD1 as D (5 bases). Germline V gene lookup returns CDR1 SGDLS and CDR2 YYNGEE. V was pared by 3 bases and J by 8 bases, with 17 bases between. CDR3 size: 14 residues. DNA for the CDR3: TGTGCCAGCAGCGCCCAGGAGGGGCGCCAGGGCTACACCTTC. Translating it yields CASSAQEGRQGYTF.

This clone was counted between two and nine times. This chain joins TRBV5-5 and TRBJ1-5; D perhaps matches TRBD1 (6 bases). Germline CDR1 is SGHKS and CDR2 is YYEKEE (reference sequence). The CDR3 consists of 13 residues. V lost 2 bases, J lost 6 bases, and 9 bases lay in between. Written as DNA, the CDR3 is TGTGCCAGCAGCTTTTCAGGGGTTCAGCCCCAGCATTTT. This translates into CASSFSGVQPQHF. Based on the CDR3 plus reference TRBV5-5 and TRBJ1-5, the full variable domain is DAGVTQSPTHLIKTRGQQVTLRCSPISGHKSVSWYQQVLGQGPQFIFQYYEKEERGRGNFPDRFSARQFPNYSSELNVNALLLGDSALYLCASSFSGVQPQHFGDGTRLSIL.

CDR3 coding DNA: TGTGCCAGCACCTTAAGGGGGTGGACTGAAGCTTTCTTT. Amino acids: CASTLRGWTEAFF. The chain couples TRBV12-3 or TRBV12-4 to TRBJ1-1, with a possible D match to TRBD1 (6 bases). Trimming removed 7 bases at V and 5 bases at J, with 14 bases between. The CDR3 runs to 13 residues.

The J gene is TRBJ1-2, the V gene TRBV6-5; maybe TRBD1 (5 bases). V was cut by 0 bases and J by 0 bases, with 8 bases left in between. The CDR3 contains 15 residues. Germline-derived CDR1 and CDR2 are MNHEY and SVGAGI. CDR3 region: CASSYSGTPNYGYTF. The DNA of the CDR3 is TGTGCCAGCAGTTACTCCGGGACCCCTAACTATGGCTACACCTTC.

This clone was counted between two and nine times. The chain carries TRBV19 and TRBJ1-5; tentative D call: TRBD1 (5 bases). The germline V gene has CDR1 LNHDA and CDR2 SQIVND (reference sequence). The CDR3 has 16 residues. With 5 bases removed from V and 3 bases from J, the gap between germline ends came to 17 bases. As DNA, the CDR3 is TGTGCCAGTAGTTCATACGGGGGGAACATCAATCAGCCCCAGCATTTT. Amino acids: CASSSYGGNINQPQHF. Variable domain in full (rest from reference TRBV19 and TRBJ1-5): DGGITQSPKYLFRKEGQNVTLSCEQNLNHDAMYWYRQDPGQGLRLIYYSQIVNDFQKGDIAEGYSVSREKKESFPLTVTSAQKNPTAFYLCASSSYGGNINQPQHFGDGTRLSIL.

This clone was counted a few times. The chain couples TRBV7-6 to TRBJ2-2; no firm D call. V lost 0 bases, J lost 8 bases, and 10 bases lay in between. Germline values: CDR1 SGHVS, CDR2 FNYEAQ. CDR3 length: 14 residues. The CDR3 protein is CASSLALLGGELFF. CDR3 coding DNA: TGTGCCAGCAGCTTAGCTTTACTTGGAGGGGAGCTGTTTTTT.

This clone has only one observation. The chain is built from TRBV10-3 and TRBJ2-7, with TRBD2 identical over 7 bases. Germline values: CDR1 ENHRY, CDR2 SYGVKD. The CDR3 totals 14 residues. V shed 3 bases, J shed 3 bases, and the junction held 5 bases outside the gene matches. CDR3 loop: CAISDPGGGYEQYF. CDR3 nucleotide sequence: TGTGCCATCAGTGATCCGGGCGGGGGCTACGAGCAGTACTTC.

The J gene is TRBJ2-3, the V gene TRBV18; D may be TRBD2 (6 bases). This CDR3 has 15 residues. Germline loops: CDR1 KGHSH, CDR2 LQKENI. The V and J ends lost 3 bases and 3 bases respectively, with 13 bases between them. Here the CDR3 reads CASSPLGGETDTQYF. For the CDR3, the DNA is TGTGCCAGCTCACCCCTCGGGGGTGAAACAGATACGCAGTATTTT.

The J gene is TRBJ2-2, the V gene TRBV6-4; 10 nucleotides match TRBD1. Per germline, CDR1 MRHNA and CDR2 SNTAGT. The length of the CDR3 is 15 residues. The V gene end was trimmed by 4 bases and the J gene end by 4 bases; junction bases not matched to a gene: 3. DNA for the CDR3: TGTGCCAGCAGTGCCGGGACAGGGGTCACCGGGGAGCTGTTTTTT. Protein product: CASSAGTGVTGELFF.

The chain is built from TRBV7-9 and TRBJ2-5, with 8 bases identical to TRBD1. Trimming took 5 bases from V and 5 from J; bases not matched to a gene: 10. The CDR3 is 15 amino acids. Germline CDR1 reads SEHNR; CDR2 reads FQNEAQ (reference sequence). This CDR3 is CASSPNTYRGETQYF. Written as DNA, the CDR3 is TGTGCCAGCAGCCCCAACACTTACAGGGGGGAGACCCAGTACTTC.

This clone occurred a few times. The CDR3 region has the DNA TGTGCCAGCAGCCGACTAGCGGGATTCCCCACCGGGGAGCTGTTTTTT. Residues: CASSRLAGFPTGELFF. This chain connects TRBV5-6 to TRBJ2-2, with 11 nucleotides matching TRBD2. V lost 4 bases to trimming and J lost 4 bases; unmatched junction nucleotides: 6. Germline lookup yields CDR1 SGHDT and CDR2 YYEEEE. The CDR3 sequence is 16 residues long.

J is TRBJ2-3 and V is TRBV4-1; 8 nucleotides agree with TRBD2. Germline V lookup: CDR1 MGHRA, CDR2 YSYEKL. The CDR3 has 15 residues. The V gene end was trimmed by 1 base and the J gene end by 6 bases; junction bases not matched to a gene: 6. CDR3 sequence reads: CASSQVRGGSDTQYF. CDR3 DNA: TGCGCCAGCAGCCAAGTCCGCGGGGGGAGTGATACGCAGTATTTT.

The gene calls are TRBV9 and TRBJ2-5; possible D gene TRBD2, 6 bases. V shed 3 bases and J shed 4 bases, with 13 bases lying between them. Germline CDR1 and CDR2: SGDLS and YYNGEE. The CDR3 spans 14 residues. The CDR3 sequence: CASSAPAGGETQYF. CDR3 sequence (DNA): TGTGCCAGCAGCGCTCCAGCGGGTGGAGAGACCCAGTACTTC.

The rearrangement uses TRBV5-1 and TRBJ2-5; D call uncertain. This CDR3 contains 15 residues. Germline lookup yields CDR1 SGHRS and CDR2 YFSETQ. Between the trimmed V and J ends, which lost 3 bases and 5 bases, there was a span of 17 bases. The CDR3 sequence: CASSSQTPFWETQYF. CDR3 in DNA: TGCGCCAGCAGCTCCCAGACCCCTTTCTGGGAGACCCAGTACTTC.

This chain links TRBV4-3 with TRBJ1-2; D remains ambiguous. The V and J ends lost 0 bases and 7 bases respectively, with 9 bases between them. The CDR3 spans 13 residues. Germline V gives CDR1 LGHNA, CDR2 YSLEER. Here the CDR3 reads CASSQELASGYTF. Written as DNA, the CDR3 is TGCGCCAGCAGCCAAGAGCTTGCCAGTGGCTACACCTTC.

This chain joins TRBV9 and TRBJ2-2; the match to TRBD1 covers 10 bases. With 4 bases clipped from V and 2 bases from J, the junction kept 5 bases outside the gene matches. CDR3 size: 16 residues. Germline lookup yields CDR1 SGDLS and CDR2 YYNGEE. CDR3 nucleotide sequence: TGTGCCAGCAGCTACGGGACAGGGGCAAACACCGGGGAGCTGTTTTTT. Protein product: CASSYGTGANTGELFF.

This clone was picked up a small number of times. The CDR3 is CASSSLSQGPGGEQYF. CDR3 nucleotide sequence: TGCGCCAGCAGCTCCCTCTCACAGGGACCGGGCGGCGAGCAGTACTTC. The chain is built from TRBV5-1 and TRBJ2-7; tentative D call: TRBD1 (6 bases). This CDR3 spans 16 amino acids. V lost 3 bases, J lost 6 bases, and 22 bases lay in between. Germline values: CDR1 SGHRS, CDR2 YFSETQ.

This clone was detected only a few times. CDR3 sequence: CASSSTGYGSGNTIYF. The CDR3 DNA reads TGTGCCAGCAGCTCTACAGGGTACGGGTCTGGAAACACCATATATTTT. This chain connects TRBV7-9 to TRBJ1-3; maybe TRBD1 (6 bases). V shed 4 bases and J shed 1 base, with 14 bases lying between them. The germline gives CDR1 SEHNR, CDR2 FQNEAQ (reference sequence). This CDR3 contains 16 residues.

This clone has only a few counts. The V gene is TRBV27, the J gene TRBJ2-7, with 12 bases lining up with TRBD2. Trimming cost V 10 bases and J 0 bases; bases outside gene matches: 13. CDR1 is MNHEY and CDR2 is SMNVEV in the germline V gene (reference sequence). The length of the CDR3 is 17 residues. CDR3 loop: CATGRRLAGGSSYEQYF. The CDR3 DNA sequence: TGTGCCACCGGGCGAAGGCTAGCGGGAGGGAGCTCCTACGAGCAGTACTTC.

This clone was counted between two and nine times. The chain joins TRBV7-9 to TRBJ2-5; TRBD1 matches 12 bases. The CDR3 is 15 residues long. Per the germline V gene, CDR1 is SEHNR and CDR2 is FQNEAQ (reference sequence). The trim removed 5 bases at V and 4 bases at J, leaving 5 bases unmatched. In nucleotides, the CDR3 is TGTGCCAGCAGCCGGGACAGGGGGCGATTAGAGACCCAGTACTTC. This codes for CASSRDRGRLETQYF.

The CDR3 loop is CASSLTGGAFYGYTF. The DNA of the CDR3 is TGTGCCAGCAGCCTGACAGGGGGCGCTTTTTATGGCTACACCTTC. This chain joins TRBV7-9 and TRBJ1-2, with 10 nucleotides matching TRBD1. Per germline, CDR1 SEHNR and CDR2 FQNEAQ (reference sequence). This CDR3 is 15 amino acids long. J lost 5 bases, V lost 5 bases, and 8 bases had no gene match.

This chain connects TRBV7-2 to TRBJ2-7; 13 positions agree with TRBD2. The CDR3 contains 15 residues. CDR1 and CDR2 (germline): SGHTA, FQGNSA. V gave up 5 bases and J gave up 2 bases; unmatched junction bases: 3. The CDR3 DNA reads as TGTGCCAGCAGCGGGGGACTAGCGGGAACCTACGAGCAGTACTTC. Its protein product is CASSGGLAGTYEQYF. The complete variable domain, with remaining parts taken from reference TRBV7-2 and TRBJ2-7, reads GAGVSQSPSNKVTEKGKDVELRCDPISGHTALYWYRQSLGQGLEFLIYFQGNSAPDKSGLPSDRFSAERTGGSVSTLTIQRTQQEDSAVYLCASSGGLAGTYEQYFGPGTRLTVT.

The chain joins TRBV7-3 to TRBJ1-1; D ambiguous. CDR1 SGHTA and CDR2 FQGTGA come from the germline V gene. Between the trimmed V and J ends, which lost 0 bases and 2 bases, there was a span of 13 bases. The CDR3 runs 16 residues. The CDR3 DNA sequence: TGTGCCAGCAGCTTAACGTTAAGGTGGGGTAACACTGAAGCTTTCTTT. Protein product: CASSLTLRWGNTEAFF.

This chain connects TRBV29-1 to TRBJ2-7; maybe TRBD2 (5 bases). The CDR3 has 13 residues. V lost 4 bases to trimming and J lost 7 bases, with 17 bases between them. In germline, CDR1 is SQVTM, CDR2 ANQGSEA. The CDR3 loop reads CSVGTFAPGEQYF. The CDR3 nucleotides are TGCAGCGTTGGTACTTTCGCGCCGGGGGAGCAGTACTTC.

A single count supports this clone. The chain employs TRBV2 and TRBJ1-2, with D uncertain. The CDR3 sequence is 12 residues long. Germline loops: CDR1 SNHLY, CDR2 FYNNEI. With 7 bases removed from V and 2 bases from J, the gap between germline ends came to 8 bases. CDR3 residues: CASNLENYGYTF. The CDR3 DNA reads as TGTGCCAGCAATTTAGAGAACTATGGCTACACCTTC.

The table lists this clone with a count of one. As DNA, the CDR3 is TGTGCCTGGAGTGTGTCGGCAGCCACAGATACGCAGTATTTT. This translates into CAWSVSAATDTQYF. The gene calls are TRBV30 and TRBJ2-3, with D unresolved. The germline CDR1 and CDR2 sequences are GTSNPN and SVGIG (reference sequence). Trimming removed 0 bases at V and 2 bases at J, with 9 bases between. The CDR3 covers 14 residues.

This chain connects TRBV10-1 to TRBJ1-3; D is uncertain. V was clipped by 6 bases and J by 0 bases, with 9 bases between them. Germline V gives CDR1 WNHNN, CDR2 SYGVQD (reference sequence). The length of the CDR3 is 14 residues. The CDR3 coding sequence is TGCGCCAGCAGGCTCAGGTGCTCTGGAAACACCATATATTTT. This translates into CASRLRCSGNTIYF.

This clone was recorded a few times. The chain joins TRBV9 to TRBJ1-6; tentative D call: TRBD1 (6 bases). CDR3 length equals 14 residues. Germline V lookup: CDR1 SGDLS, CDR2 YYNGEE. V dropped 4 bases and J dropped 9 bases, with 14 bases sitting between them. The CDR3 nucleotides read TGTGCCAGCAGCACTACAGGGAATTTTTCACCCCTCCACTTT. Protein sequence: CASSTTGNFSPLHF.

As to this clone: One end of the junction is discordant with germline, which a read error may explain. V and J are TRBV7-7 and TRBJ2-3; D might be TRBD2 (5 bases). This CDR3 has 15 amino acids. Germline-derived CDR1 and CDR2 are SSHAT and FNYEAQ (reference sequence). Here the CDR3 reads CASSPGEGSTDTQYF. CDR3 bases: TGTGCTAGCAGCCCTGGCGAGGGTTCCACAGATACGCAGTATTTT.

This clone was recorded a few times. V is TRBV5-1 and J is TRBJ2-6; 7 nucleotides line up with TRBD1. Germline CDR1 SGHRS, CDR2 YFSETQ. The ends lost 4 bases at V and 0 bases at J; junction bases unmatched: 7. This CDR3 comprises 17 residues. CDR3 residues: CASSLGQVSSGANVLTF. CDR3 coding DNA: TGCGCCAGCAGCCTCGGACAGGTTAGCTCTGGGGCCAACGTCCTGACTTTC. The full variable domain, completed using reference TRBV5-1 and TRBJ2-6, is KAGVTQTPRYLIKTRGQQVTLSCSPISGHRSVSWYQQTPGQGLQFLFEYFSETQRNKGNFPGRFSGRQFSNSRSEMNVSTLELGDSALYLCASSLGQVSSGANVLTFGAGSRLTVL.

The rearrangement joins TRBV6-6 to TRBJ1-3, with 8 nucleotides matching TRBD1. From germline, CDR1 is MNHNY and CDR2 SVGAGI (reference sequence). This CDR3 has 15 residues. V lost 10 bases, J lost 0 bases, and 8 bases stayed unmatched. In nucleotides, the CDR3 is TGTGCCACTAGGACAGGGCCCTACTCTGGAAACACCATATATTTT. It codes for CATRTGPYSGNTIYF.

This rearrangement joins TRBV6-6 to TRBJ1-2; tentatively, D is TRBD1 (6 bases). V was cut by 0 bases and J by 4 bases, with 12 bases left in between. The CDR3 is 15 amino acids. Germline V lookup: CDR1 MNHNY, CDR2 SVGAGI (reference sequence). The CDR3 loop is CASSYSIGGSYGYTF. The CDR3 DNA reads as TGTGCCAGCAGTTACTCGATAGGGGGGAGCTATGGCTACACCTTC.